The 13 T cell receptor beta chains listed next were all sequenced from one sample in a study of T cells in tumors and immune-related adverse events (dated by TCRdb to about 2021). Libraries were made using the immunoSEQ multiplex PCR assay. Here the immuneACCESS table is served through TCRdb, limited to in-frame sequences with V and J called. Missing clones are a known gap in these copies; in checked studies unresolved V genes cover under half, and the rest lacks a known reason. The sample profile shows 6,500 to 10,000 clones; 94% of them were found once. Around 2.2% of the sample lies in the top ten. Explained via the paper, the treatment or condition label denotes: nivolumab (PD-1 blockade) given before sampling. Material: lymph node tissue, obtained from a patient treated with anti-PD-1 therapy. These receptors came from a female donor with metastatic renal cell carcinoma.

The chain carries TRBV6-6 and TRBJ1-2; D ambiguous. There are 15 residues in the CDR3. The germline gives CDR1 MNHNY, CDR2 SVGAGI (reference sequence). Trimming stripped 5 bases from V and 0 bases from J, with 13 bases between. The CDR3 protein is CASSGPMGANYGYTF. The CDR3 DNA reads TGTGCCAGCAGTGGGCCAATGGGTGCTAACTATGGCTACACCTTC.

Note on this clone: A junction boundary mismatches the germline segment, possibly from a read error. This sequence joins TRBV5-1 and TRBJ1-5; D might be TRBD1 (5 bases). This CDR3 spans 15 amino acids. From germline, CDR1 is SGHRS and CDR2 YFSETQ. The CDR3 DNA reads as TGCGTCAGCAGCTTGGCAGGGATGGGCAATCAGCCCCAGCATTTT. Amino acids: CVSSLAGMGNQPQHF.

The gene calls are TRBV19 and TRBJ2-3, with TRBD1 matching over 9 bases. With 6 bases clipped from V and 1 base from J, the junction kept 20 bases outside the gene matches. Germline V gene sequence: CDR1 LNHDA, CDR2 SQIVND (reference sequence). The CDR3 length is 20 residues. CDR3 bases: TGTGCCAGTAGGGTAACCGGGGACAGGGAAGTTTTCGGCGGCACAGATACGCAGTATTTT. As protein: CASRVTGDREVFGGTDTQYF.

The CDR3 DNA follows: TGCGCCAGCAGCCTAAAAATTGGGAACACTGAAGCTTTCTTT. Its translation is CASSLKIGNTEAFF. This chain links TRBV5-1 with TRBJ1-1; the D is unclear. The CDR3 is made up of 14 amino acids. Trimming took 4 bases from V and 1 from J, leaving 11 bases between them. Germline loops: CDR1 SGHRS, CDR2 YFSETQ.

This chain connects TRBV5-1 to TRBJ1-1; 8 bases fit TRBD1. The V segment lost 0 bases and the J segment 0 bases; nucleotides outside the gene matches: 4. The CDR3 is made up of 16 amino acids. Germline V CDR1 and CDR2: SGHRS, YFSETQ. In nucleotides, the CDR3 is TGCGCCAGCAGCTTGGTCCAGGGGGCCATGAACACTGAAGCTTTCTTT. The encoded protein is CASSLVQGAMNTEAFF.

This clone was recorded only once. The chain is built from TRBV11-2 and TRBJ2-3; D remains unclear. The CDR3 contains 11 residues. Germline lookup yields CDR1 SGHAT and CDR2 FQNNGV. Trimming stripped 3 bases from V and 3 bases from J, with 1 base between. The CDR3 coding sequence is TGTGCCAGCAGCTTTACAGATACGCAGTATTTT. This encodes CASSFTDTQYF.

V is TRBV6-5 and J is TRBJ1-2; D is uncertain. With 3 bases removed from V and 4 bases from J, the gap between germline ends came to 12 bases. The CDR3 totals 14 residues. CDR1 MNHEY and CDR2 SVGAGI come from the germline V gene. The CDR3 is CASSYFRFSYGYTF. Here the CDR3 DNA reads TGTGCCAGCAGTTATTTTAGGTTTAGCTATGGCTACACCTTC.

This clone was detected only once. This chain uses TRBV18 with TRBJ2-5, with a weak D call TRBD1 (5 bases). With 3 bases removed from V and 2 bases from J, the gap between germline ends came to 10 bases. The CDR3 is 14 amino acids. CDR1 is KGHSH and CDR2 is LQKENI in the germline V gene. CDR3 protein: CASSPRQLQETQYF. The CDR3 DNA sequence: TGTGCCAGCTCACCTAGACAGTTGCAAGAGACCCAGTACTTC.

The CDR3 region is CASSIDAGELFF. In nucleotides, the CDR3 is TGTGCCAGTAGTATAGATGCCGGGGAGCTGTTTTTT. The rearrangement uses TRBV19 and TRBJ2-2; D unresolved. The V and J ends lost 0 bases and 6 bases respectively, with 2 bases between them. CDR1 is LNHDA and CDR2 is SQIVND in the germline V gene (reference sequence). CDR3 length equals 12 residues.

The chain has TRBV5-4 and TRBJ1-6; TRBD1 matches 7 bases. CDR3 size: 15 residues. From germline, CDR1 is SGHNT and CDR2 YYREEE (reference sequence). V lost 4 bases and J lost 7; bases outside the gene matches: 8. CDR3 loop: CASSTKGTVNSPLHF. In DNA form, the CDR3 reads TGTGCCAGCAGCACAAAGGGGACAGTCAATTCACCCCTCCACTTT.

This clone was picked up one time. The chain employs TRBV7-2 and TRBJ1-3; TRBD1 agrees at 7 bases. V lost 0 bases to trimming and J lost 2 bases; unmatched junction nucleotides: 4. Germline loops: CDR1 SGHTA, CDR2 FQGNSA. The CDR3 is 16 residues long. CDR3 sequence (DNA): TGTGCCAGCAGCTTAGCTGTGACAGGGACTGGAAACACCATATATTTT. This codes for CASSLAVTGTGNTIYF.

The CDR3: CASTDSYTNYGYTF. The CDR3 DNA sequence: TGTGCCAGCACCGACTCATATACTAACTATGGCTACACCTTC. This chain links TRBV5-8 with TRBJ1-2; no firm D call. The CDR3 covers 14 residues. Germline loops: CDR1 SGHTS, CDR2 YDEGEE. V lost 6 bases and J 0 bases, leaving 12 bases between the germline ends.

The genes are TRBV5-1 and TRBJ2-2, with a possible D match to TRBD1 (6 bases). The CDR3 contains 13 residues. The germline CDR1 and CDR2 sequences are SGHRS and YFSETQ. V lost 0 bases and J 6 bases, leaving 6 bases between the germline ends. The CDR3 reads CASSLDRAGELFF. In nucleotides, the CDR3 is TGCGCCAGCAGCTTGGACAGGGCCGGGGAGCTGTTTTTT.